A single sample gave rise to the 14 T cell receptor beta chains below, sequenced in a study of regulatory T cells in long-lasting Graves disease. Construction of the TCR beta libraries employed iRepertoire HTBI primers in conjunction with Arm-PCR of CDR3 regions. TCRdb re-called the multiplex PCR reads through MiXCR, storing one row per CDR3 protein. The table lists roughly 700,000 distinct CDR3 sequences, roughly 30% of them singletons. The sample's time point: persistent/refractory GD, antithyroid drugs over 5 years with positive TRAb. With RNA extracted from PBMCs as input, the TCR library was made. The source material was peripheral blood mononuclear cells (PBMCs), sampled when the disease was refractory, from a patient treated with antithyroid drugs. The receptors derive from a female donor with Graves disease.

The chain combines TRBV19 with TRBJ2-6; 8 bases are shared with TRBD1. There are 20 residues in the CDR3. Germline V gene data show CDR1 as LNHDA and CDR2 as SQIVND (reference sequence). V trimming: 6 bases; J trimming: 0 bases; junction bases outside the gene matches: 16. The CDR3 sequence: CASRNSARGPRVSGANVLTF. In DNA, the CDR3 is TGTGCCAGTAGGAACAGTGCCAGGGGGCCAAGGGTCTCTGGGGCCAACGTCCTGACTTTC.

This clonotype was recorded a few times. The rearrangement links TRBV11-2 to TRBJ2-7; 10 bases line up with TRBD2. Looked up from germline, CDR1 is SGHAT and CDR2 is FQNNGV. The CDR3 is 14 residues long. Losses at the gene ends were 4 bases for V and 7 bases for J; bases not matched to a gene: 7. This chain's CDR3 is CASSSLVAGGEQYF. CDR3 sequence (DNA): TGTGCCAGCAGCTCCCTCGTAGCGGGAGGTGAGCAGTACTTC.

Only one count was recorded for this clonotype. The chain recombines TRBV6-1 with TRBJ2-7; a possible D gene is TRBD2 (6 bases). V was clipped by 3 bases and J by 3 bases, with 12 bases between them. Germline CDR1 MNHNS, CDR2 SASEGT. CDR3 length: 14 residues. CDR3 sequence (DNA): TGTGCCAGCAGTGATCCGGGACTGAACTACGAGCAGTACTTC. As protein: CASSDPGLNYEQYF.

This clonotype appeared many times. V usage is TRBV28 and J usage is TRBJ1-1; no reliable D call. Germline-derived CDR1 and CDR2 are MDHEN and SYDVKM. CDR3 length: 13 residues. V dropped 7 bases and J dropped 3 bases, with 12 bases sitting between them. CDR3 in amino acids: CASMVPPDTEAFF. In DNA form, the CDR3 reads TGTGCCAGCATGGTCCCCCCTGACACTGAAGCTTTCTTT.

The chain links TRBV11-2 to TRBJ2-5, with D possibly TRBD1 on 5 matching bases. V was trimmed by 5 bases and J by 4 bases, leaving 17 bases between them. The CDR3 extends over 15 amino acids. Germline V gene lookup returns CDR1 SGHAT and CDR2 FQNNGV. For the CDR3, the DNA is TGTGCCAGCAGCCCCTCCTGGACACTGTTAGAGACCCAGTACTTC. Translating it yields CASSPSWTLLETQYF.

The gene calls are TRBV19 and TRBJ2-1; TRBD1 agrees at 9 bases. Unmatched junction bases numbered 4, after V lost 3 bases and J lost 7 bases. CDR1 is LNHDA and CDR2 is SQIVND in the germline V gene (reference sequence). The CDR3 covers 14 residues. CDR3 in amino acids: CASSILGQGNEQFF. The CDR3 region has the DNA TGTGCCAGTAGTATCCTAGGACAGGGGAATGAGCAGTTCTTC.

Concerning this clonotype: The junction shows a germline mismatch at one end, possibly a read error. J is TRBJ1-2 and V is TRBV6-4; 9 bases are shared with TRBD1. CDR1 is MRHNA, CDR2 SNTAGT, per germline. This CDR3 region has 13 residues. The CDR3 DNA reads TGTGCCAGCAGTGACTCGCGGGACAGGGCAATGTTCTTC. Protein: CASSDSRDRAMFF.

The rearrangement uses TRBV7-8 and TRBJ1-5; D gene uncertain. The CDR3 is 16 residues long. V was trimmed by 3 bases and J by 3 bases, leaving 15 bases between them. Germline loops: CDR1 SGHVS, CDR2 FQNEAQ. CDR3 nucleotides: TGTGCCAGCAGCTTTGGTGGCAGAGTATACAATCAGCCCCAGCATTTT. Amino acid sequence: CASSFGGRVYNQPQHF.

The rearrangement links TRBV6-1 to TRBJ2-2; 9 bases map to TRBD2. The trim removed 8 bases at V and 4 bases at J, leaving 5 bases unmatched. The CDR3 runs 14 residues. Per germline, CDR1 MNHNS and CDR2 SASEGT. The CDR3 reads CASGAGGGTGELFF. Here the CDR3 DNA reads TGTGCCAGCGGAGCGGGAGGAGGCACCGGGGAGCTGTTTTTT.

In its sample, this clonotype was seen a few times. This sequence joins TRBV7-9 and TRBJ2-2, with TRBD2 matching over 9 bases. The ends lost 4 bases at V and 4 bases at J; junction bases unmatched: 7. The CDR3 spans 16 residues. Germline loops: CDR1 SEHNR, CDR2 FQNEAQ (reference sequence). The CDR3 nucleotides read TGTGCCAGCAGCTATCCGGGACTAGCTCGCACCGGGGAGCTGTTTTTT. Residues: CASSYPGLARTGELFF.

At least ten counts were recorded for this clonotype. CDR3 nucleotide sequence: TGTGCCTGGGGACAGCATTTGAACACTGAAGCTTTCTTT. Translating it yields CAWGQHLNTEAFF. The chain carries TRBV12-3 or TRBV12-4 and TRBJ1-1, with TRBD1 matching 7 bases. V was pared by 11 bases and J by 0 bases, with 6 bases of the junction left unmatched. The CDR3 loop spans 13 amino acids.

The chain couples TRBV7-3 to TRBJ2-5; D is uncertain. V dropped 0 bases and J dropped 4 bases, with 6 bases sitting between them. Looked up from germline, CDR1 is SGHTA and CDR2 is FQGTGA. The CDR3 runs 13 residues. The CDR3 sequence is CASSLTDGETQYF. CDR3 bases: TGTGCCAGCAGCTTAACCGACGGAGAGACCCAGTACTTC.

The rearrangement joins TRBV6-1 to TRBJ2-7, with 13 nucleotides matching TRBD2. The germline V gene has CDR1 MNHNS and CDR2 SASEGT. Unmatched junction bases numbered 7, after V lost 10 bases and J lost 7 bases. The CDR3 has 13 residues. This chain's CDR3 is CAIRLAGGREQYF. The CDR3, as DNA: TGTGCCATCCGACTAGCGGGAGGTCGGGAGCAGTACTTC.

The rearrangement uses TRBV20-1 and TRBJ1-2; 7 positions match TRBD1. The CDR3 totals 15 residues. The ends lost 0 bases at V and 3 bases at J; junction bases unmatched: 7. Germline lookup yields CDR1 DFQATT and CDR2 SNEGSKA (reference sequence). Here the CDR3 reads CSARDRRDRYYGYTF. The CDR3 region has the DNA TGCAGTGCTAGAGATCGTCGGGACAGATACTATGGCTACACCTTC.